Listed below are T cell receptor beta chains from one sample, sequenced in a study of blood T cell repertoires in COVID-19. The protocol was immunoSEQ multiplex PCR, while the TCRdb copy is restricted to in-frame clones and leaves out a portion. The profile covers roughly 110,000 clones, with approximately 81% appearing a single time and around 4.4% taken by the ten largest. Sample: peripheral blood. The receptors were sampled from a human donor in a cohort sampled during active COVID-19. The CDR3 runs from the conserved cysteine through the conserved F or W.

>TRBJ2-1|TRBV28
CASSTQGMGQFF
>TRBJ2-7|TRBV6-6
CASRETGGALQQYF
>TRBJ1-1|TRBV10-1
CASSSDRTMNTEAFF
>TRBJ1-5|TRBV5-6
CASSLGWGGNQPQHF
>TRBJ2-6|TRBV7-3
CASSLPGSGANVLTF
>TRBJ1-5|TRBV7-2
CASSLGQGRGQPQHF
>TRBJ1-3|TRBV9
CASSVAPGQSSGNTIYF
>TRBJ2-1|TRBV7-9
CASSLPPRLAGILNEQFF
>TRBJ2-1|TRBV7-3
CASSLVGTSSEQFF
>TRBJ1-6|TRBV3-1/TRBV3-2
CASSQAWGESPLHF
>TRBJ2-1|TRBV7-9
CASSVAGGTYNEQFF
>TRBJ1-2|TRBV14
CASSRTIYGYTF
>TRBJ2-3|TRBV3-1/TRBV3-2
CASSRLAGGRDTQYF
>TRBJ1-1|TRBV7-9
CASSLGTGGLNTEAFF
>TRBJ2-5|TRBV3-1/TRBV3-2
CASSLRGEETQYF
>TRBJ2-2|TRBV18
CASSPPGQGESAGELFF
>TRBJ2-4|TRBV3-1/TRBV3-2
CASKRKSHNIQYF
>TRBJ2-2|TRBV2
CASSEQPAGAPGELFF
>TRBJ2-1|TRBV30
CAWRDETYNEQFF
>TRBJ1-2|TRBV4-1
CASSQPRGQGIYGYTF
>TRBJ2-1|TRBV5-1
CASSWGTSGNSNEQFF
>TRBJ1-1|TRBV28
CASSLVQGALNTEAFF
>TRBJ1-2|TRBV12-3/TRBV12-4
CASTTTGGYGYTF
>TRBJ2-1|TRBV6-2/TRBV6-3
CASSYSASSYNKQFF
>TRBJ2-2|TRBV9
CASSPHHGLAATGELFF
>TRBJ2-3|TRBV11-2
CASSLMSSGSSTDTQYF
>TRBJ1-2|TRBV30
CAWSAYPSYTF
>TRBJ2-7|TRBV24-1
CATSEWDSYEQYF
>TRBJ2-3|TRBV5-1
CASSSLAGGTDTQYF
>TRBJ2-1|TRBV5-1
CASSLDTGQQFF
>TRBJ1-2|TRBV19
CASSMVTVSYGYTF
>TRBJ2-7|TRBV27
CAVGGHYEQYF
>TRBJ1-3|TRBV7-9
CASMGPGNTIYF
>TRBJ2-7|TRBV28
CASSGAPPYEQYF
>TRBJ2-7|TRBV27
CASSNLLAGLPIEQYF
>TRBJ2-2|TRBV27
CASSRTGGVFLTSNTGELFF
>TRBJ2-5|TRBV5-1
CASSLVASGVQETQYF
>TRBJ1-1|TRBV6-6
CASSYSRGRGITEAFF
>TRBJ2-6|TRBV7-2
CASSYSSGANVLTF
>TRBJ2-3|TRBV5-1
CASRSSGTRADTQYF
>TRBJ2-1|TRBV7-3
CASSPGLADNEQFF
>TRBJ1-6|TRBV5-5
CASSLGGDRNSPLHF
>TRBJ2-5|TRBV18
CASSPGTQETQYF
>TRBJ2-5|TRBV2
CASSEAGNLGGETQYF
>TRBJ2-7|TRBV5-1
CASTDPAASYEQYF
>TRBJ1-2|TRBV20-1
CSASLGIGYTF
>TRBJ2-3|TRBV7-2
CASSPQDSVMDTQYF
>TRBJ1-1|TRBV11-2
CASSLARAGTGSNTEAFF